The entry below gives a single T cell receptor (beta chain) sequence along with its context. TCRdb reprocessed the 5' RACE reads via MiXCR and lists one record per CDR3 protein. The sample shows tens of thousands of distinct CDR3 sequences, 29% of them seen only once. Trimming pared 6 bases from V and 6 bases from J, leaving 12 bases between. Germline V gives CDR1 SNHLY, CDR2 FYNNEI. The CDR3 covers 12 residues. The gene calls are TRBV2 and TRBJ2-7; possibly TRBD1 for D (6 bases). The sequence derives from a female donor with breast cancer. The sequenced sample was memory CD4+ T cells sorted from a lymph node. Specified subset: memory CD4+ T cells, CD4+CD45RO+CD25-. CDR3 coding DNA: TGTGCCAGCAGAGACAGGTCCGCCGAGCAGTACTTC. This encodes CASRDRSAEQYF.